The 2 T cell receptor beta chains reported below all come from one sample, sequenced in a study of blood T cell repertoires in COVID-19. Assay: immunoSEQ multiplex PCR; the TCRdb copy retains only in-frame clones and omits some. The table has under 200,000 clones, approximately 83% seen once. Sequenced sample: PBMCs or T cells enriched from blood (not recorded which). These receptors came from a woman aged 55-69 years who had recovered from COVID-19.

The rearrangement uses TRBV2 and TRBJ1-1; D is ambiguous. Germline V gene sequence: CDR1 SNHLY, CDR2 FYNNEI. This CDR3 comprises 15 residues. V gave up 2 bases and J gave up 1 base, with 11 bases separating them. The CDR3 loop reads CASSEWEMENTEAFF. CDR3 coding DNA: TGTGCCAGCAGTGAATGGGAGATGGAGAACACTGAAGCTTTCTTT.

The CDR3 DNA follows: TGTGCCAGCAGTTATCGGGGGTGGAGGTCTGATTCCGTTTTACTAAACGGCTACACCTTC. Encoded protein: CASSYRGWRSDSVLLNGYTF. V gene TRBV28 combines with J gene TRBJ1-2; D may be TRBD1 (5 bases). The germline V and J ends were trimmed by 4 bases and 8 bases, with 35 bases remaining between them. Germline V gene sequence: CDR1 MDHEN, CDR2 SYDVKM. The CDR3 has 20 amino acids.